Included here is one TCR beta chain sequence, with context. This clonotype was counted only a few times. What antigen it recognizes has not been identified. No much larger clone is present one base from it, and per-base qualities are unavailable. This entry comes from a study of patients and donors after allogeneic stem cell transplantation (dated by TCRdb to 2020 to 2022). Taken from the germline V gene, the CDR1 and CDR2 loops are SQVTM and ANQGSEA. Clipping removes 7 bases from V and 1 base from J, with 16 as the unmatched junction base count. The CDR3 numbers 17 residues from cysteine through phenylalanine. The kept DNA is CDR3 alone, 51 bases in frame from the first base. Receptors were amplified or captured by RT-PCR. These reads were obtained on a NextSeq 550. TCRdb reran the public reads through fastp at Q25 and MiXCR, keeping productive beta chains. CDR3 protein duplicates are merged, each entry listing the most common genes and DNA. Recorded for this sample are about 960,000 distinct CDR3 sequences; roughly 18% of them occurred a single time. Roughly 6% of the sample is in the top ten clones.

The receptor was isolated from a human donor who was either an allogeneic HSCT recipient or a stem cell or donor lymphocyte infusion donor (not recorded which). It is not recorded whose cells these are; they may come from a transplant donor. The source material was blood, either unsorted or a sorted T cell fraction (not recorded which). This receptor chain uses TRBV29-1 and TRBJ2-7; TRBD1 matches 10 bases in the middle. The sequenced DNA is TGCAGCGCTTCAACCGGGACAGGGGCCACAACTTCCTACGAGCAGTACTTC. It encodes CSASTGTGATTSYEQYF.